The 20 T cell receptor beta chains given below trace back to one sample, sequenced in a study of T cell responses to AZD1222 COVID-19 vaccine. Only in-frame clones appear in the TCRdb table, and some are missing; sequencing was by immunoSEQ multiplex PCR. This table has more than 100,000 clones, 75% to 95% appearing once. The sequencing used peripheral blood, collected 28 days after the second AZD1222 dose. The receptors were gathered from an adult who received the AZD1222 COVID-19 vaccine.

J is TRBJ1-1 and V is TRBV5-8, with TRBD1 matching over 8 bases. The J segment lost 2 bases and the V segment lost 5 bases, leaving 5 bases of the junction unmatched. In germline, CDR1 is SGHTS, CDR2 YDEGEE. The CDR3 spans 14 residues. CDR3 loop: CASRFRGRNTEAFF. The CDR3 DNA reads as TGTGCCAGCAGGTTCAGGGGGCGAAACACTGAAGCTTTCTTT. The full variable domain, completed using reference TRBV5-8 and TRBJ1-1, is EAGVTQSPTHLIKTRGQQATLRCSPISGHTSVYWYQQALGLGLQFLLWYDEGEERNRGNFPPRFSGRQFPNYSSELNVNALELEDSALYLCASRFRGRNTEAFFGQGTRLTVV.

This chain connects TRBV7-3 to TRBJ2-2, with 8 bases aligning to TRBD1. CDR3 length: 17 residues. In germline, CDR1 is SGHTA, CDR2 FQGTGA. The V gene end was trimmed by 4 bases and the J gene end by 5 bases; junction bases not matched to a gene: 12. DNA of the CDR3: TGTGCCAGCAGCTCTCGACCCACAGGGGGATATACCGGGGAGCTGTTTTTT. Encoded protein: CASSSRPTGGYTGELFF.

The sample holds one count of this clone. The rearrangement uses TRBV12-3 or TRBV12-4 and TRBJ1-2; D gene unclear. Trimming pared 0 bases from V and 7 bases from J, leaving 6 bases between. The CDR3 contains 12 residues. This CDR3 is CASSLADLGYTF. CDR3 DNA: TGTGCCAGCAGTTTAGCGGATCTTGGCTACACCTTC.

This chain links TRBV6-5 with TRBJ1-1; no definite D call. The CDR3 is made up of 14 amino acids. V lost 6 bases and J 6 bases, leaving 17 bases between the germline ends. In germline, CDR1 is MNHEY, CDR2 SVGAGI. The CDR3 sequence: CASRDPTYVPEAFF. The DNA for the CDR3 is TGTGCCAGCAGGGATCCTACATATGTTCCTGAAGCTTTCTTT.

This chain's CDR3 is CASSDSQGANEQYV. The CDR3 DNA sequence: TGTGCCAGCAGTGACTCGCAGGGGGCAAACGAGCAGTACGTC. The chain joins TRBV6-4 to TRBJ2-7; 8 nucleotides align to TRBD1. The CDR3 length is 14 residues. The germline gives CDR1 MRHNA, CDR2 SNTAGT. V dropped 0 bases and J dropped 5; count of bases not matched to a gene: 3.

V and J are TRBV5-1 and TRBJ1-2, with D tentatively TRBD1 (5 bases). The CDR3 totals 15 residues. Germline CDR1 is SGHRS and CDR2 is YFSETQ. Deletions cut 0 bases from V and 1 base from J, with 10 bases between. The CDR3 nucleotides are TGCGCCAGCAGCTTGGGTCTCGGGGGTAACTATGGCTACACCTTC. Its translation: CASSLGLGGNYGYTF.

V is TRBV29-1 and J is TRBJ2-5, with unresolved D. Per the germline V gene, CDR1 is SQVTM and CDR2 is ANQGSEA. V was pared by 2 bases and J by 0 bases, with 10 bases between. CDR3 length: 14 amino acids. As DNA, the CDR3 is TGCAGCGTTGAATGGTCCTCTCACCAAGAGACCCAGTACTTC. Protein sequence: CSVEWSSHQETQYF. The whole variable domain, remainder taken from reference TRBV29-1 and TRBJ2-5, is SAVISQKPSRDICQRGTSLTIQCQVDSQVTMMFWYRQQPGQSLTLIATANQGSEATYESGFVIDKFPISRPNLTFSTLTVSNMSPEDSSIYLCSVEWSSHQETQYFGPGTRLLVL.

The gene calls are TRBV11-3 and TRBJ2-5; the D gene could be TRBD1 or TRBD2 (5 bases each). The CDR3 extends over 14 amino acids. V gave up 1 base and J gave up 7 bases, with 13 bases separating them. Germline V gene sequence: CDR1 SGHNT, CDR2 YENEEA. CDR3 bases: TGTGCCAGCAGCTTAGTGGGGGACCCAGGGACCCAGTACTTC. Amino acid sequence: CASSLVGDPGTQYF.

This clone was observed a single time. The chain joins TRBV18 to TRBJ1-5; 7 nucleotides align to TRBD1. The CDR3 length is 15 residues. CDR1 is KGHSH, CDR2 LQKENI, per germline. J was trimmed by 3 bases and V by 3 bases; bases with no gene match: 5. CDR3 sequence (DNA): TGTGCCAGCTCACCCCTACAGGGGAACAATCAGCCCCAGCATTTT. Translation: CASSPLQGNNQPQHF.

The chain carries TRBV6-5 and TRBJ2-3; D unresolved. In germline, CDR1 is MNHEY, CDR2 SVGAGI. V dropped 0 bases and J dropped 5 bases, with 12 bases sitting between them. This CDR3 is built from 15 residues. The chain's CDR3 is CASSYSIASGDTQYF. The CDR3 DNA follows: TGTGCCAGCAGTTACTCGATCGCGTCGGGAGATACGCAGTATTTT.

The V gene is TRBV12-3 or TRBV12-4, the J gene TRBJ1-5, with unresolved D. Trimming removed 6 bases at V and 0 bases at J, with 3 bases between. CDR3 length: 12 amino acids. The CDR3 reads CASRDSNQPQHF. The CDR3, as DNA: TGTGCCAGCAGGGATAGCAATCAGCCCCAGCATTTT.

The rearrangement links TRBV7-6 to TRBJ2-3, with D perhaps matching TRBD1 or TRBD2 (6 bases each). Trimming pared 5 bases from V and 3 bases from J, leaving 12 bases between. The CDR3 is 14 amino acids. Germline CDR1 and CDR2: SGHVS and FNYEAQ. This CDR3 reads CASSEQGGTDTQYF. Here the CDR3 DNA reads TGTGCCAGCAGCGAACAGGGAGGTACAGATACGCAGTATTTT.

The V call is TRBV7-8, the J call TRBJ2-7; a possible D gene is TRBD2 (5 bases). The germline CDR1 and CDR2 sequences are SGHVS and FQNEAQ. Trimming left V 5 bases short and J 6 bases short, with 17 bases between. This CDR3 spans 14 amino acids. CDR3 sequence (DNA): TGTGCCAGCAGCCACTTTCGGGGTCTTCGCGAGCAGTACTTC. Translating it yields CASSHFRGLREQYF.

The V call is TRBV30, the J call TRBJ1-6; 7 nucleotides align to TRBD1. The CDR3 sequence is 12 residues long. The junction had 8 bases not matched to a gene; V was cut back by 4 bases and J by 14 bases. CDR1 is GTSNPN, CDR2 SVGIG, per germline (reference sequence). The CDR3 sequence is CAWTLTGLTLHF. As DNA, the CDR3 is TGTGCCTGGACCCTGACAGGGCTGACCCTCCACTTT.

The rearrangement joins TRBV7-8 to TRBJ2-5; D is perhaps TRBD2 (5 bases). V shed 5 bases and J shed 5 bases, with 12 bases lying between them. The germline V gene encodes CDR1 SGHVS and CDR2 FQNEAQ. This CDR3 spans 13 amino acids. In DNA form, the CDR3 reads TGTGCCAGCAGCGTCGGACTGGAGGAGACCCAGTACTTC. This codes for CASSVGLEETQYF.

CDR3 in amino acids: CASSFRGQGATEAFF. The CDR3 DNA reads as TGTGCCAGCAGTTTCCGAGGACAGGGGGCAACTGAAGCTTTCTTT. The V gene is TRBV27, the J gene TRBJ1-1; TRBD1 matches at 11 bases. V was pared by 3 bases and J by 5 bases, with 5 bases of the junction left unmatched. Germline-derived CDR1 and CDR2 are MNHEY and SMNVEV (reference sequence). CDR3 length equals 15 residues.

The chain combines TRBV19 with TRBJ1-1; D remains unclear. Deletions cut 2 bases from V and 6 bases from J, with 10 bases between. This CDR3 region has 13 residues. Germline V gene lookup returns CDR1 LNHDA and CDR2 SQIVND (reference sequence). The CDR3 DNA follows: TGTGCCAGTAGTATACGAAGGGCGGCTGAAGCTTTCTTT. Translated: CASSIRRAAEAFF. Based on the CDR3 plus reference TRBV19 and TRBJ1-1, the full variable domain is DGGITQSPKYLFRKEGQNVTLSCEQNLNHDAMYWYRQDPGQGLRLIYYSQIVNDFQKGDIAEGYSVSREKKESFPLTVTSAQKNPTAFYLCASSIRRAAEAFFGQGTRLTVV.

The CDR3 DNA reads TGTGCCATCAGCAGTGAGAAAGGGGGGCAAGAGACCCAGTACTTC. Translation: CAISSEKGGQETQYF. The rearrangement joins TRBV10-3 to TRBJ2-5, with D perhaps being TRBD1 or TRBD2 (6 bases each). This CDR3 has 15 residues. The germline V gene encodes CDR1 ENHRY and CDR2 SYGVKD. The ends were cut back, 6 bases at V and 2 bases at J, with 16 bases in the middle.

This chain joins TRBV9 and TRBJ1-1; 7 bases map to TRBD1. V was clipped by 4 bases and J by 5 bases; unmatched bases: 14. Per the germline V gene, CDR1 is SGDLS and CDR2 is YYNGEE. The CDR3 is 16 amino acids. CDR3 sequence (DNA): TGTGCCAGCAGCCCCCACGGACAGGCACGGGGGACTGAAGCTTTCTTT. Translated: CASSPHGQARGTEAFF.

This chain joins TRBV7-9 and TRBJ2-7; D not certain. Per germline, CDR1 SEHNR and CDR2 FQNEAQ (reference sequence). The CDR3 spans 11 residues. The V and J ends lost 5 bases and 10 bases respectively, with 12 bases between them. For the CDR3, the DNA is TGTGCCAGCAGCCGGACGGGTGGCCAGTACTTC. This gives the protein CASSRTGGQYF.